This TCR beta chain was sequenced in a study of Graves' ophthalmopathy and Graves' hyperthyroidism. The term stable hyperthyroidism indicated an absence of ophthalmopathy within 18 months of follow-up. This clonotype was seen repeatedly, ten times or more. Its target is not known. Regarding the study as a whole: Progression of ophthalmopathy was predicted by the model with around 70% sensitivity and about 72% specificity.

The study amplified TCR beta CDR3 regions using RNA transcripts. After a first-round RT-PCR with HTBI primers, a second-round multiplex PCR was run. TCRdb re-analysed the multiplex PCR reads in MiXCR, keeping a single row per CDR3 protein. The repertoire has about 620,000 distinct CDR3 sequences, 20% to 25% of them found once; the top ten carry roughly 7.4%. CDR1 SGHRS and CDR2 YFSETQ come from the germline V gene. Trimming removed 5 bases from V and 1 base from J, with 19 bases in between. The CDR3 runs to 16 residues. This sequence was found in a woman under 30 with stable Graves' hyperthyroidism. Some clones in this sample may be carry-over from other donors' samples. Source material: peripheral blood. This rearrangement joins TRBV5-1 to TRBJ2-7, with D possibly TRBD2 on 5 matching bases. In DNA form, the CDR3 reads TGCGCCAGCAGTCATGGGTGGAGGACCTCTTCCTACGAGCAGTACTTC. This encodes CASSHGWRTSSYEQYF.